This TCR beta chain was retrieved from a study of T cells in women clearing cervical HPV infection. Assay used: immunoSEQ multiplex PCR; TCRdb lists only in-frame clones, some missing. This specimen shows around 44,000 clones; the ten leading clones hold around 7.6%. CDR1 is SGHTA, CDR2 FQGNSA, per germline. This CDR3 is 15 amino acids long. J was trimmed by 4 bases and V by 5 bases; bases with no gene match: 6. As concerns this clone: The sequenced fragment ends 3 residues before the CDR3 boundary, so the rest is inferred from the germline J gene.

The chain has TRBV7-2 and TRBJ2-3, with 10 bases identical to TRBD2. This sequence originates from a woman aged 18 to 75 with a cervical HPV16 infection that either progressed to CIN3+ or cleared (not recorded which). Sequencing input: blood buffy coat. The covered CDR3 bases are TGTGCCAGCAGCCCTCTTCTAGCGGGGGCAGATACG. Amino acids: CASSPLLAGADT. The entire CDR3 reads CASSPLLAGADTQYF.